The next 25 T cell receptor beta chains were all read from a single sample in a study of T cells in Graves' hyperthyroidism and ophthalmopathy. Researchers took RNA transcripts and amplified the TCR beta CDR3 regions from them. The HTBI primer set was used in a first-round RT-PCR of the TCR CDR3. TCRdb re-called the multiplex PCR reads through MiXCR, storing one row per CDR3 protein. The table lists 400,000 to 550,000 distinct CDR3 sequences, about 24% of them singletons. The sample consisted of blood. Source of these receptors: a woman aged 25-40 years with Graves' ophthalmopathy.

Concerning this clonotype: Mismatch with germline at one junction end may stem from a read error. The chain recombines TRBV28 with TRBJ1-6, with a weak D call TRBD1 (5 bases). This CDR3 is 16 amino acids long. CDR1 and CDR2 from the germline V gene are MDHEN and SYDVKM. The CDR3: CASSIDTGHYNSPLHF. The CDR3 DNA reads as TGTGCCAGCAGTATAGACACGGGGCACTATAATTCGCCCCTCCACTTT. The whole variable domain, filled in from reference TRBV28 and TRBJ1-6, reads DVKVTQSSRYLVKRTGEKVFLECVQDMDHENMFWYRQDPGLGLRLIYFSYDVKMKEKGDIPEGYSVSREKKERFSLILESASTNQTSMYLCASSIDTGHYNSPLHFGNGTRLTVT.

The chain is built from TRBV12-5 and TRBJ2-5; 8 bases fit TRBD2. V shed 7 bases and J 1 base; nucleotides not matched to a gene: 5. Germline values: CDR1 LGHNT, CDR2 FRNRAP. This CDR3 has 14 residues. The CDR3 region is CASAGGAGQETQYF. The CDR3 DNA sequence: TGTGCTAGTGCGGGGGGGGCTGGCCAAGAGACCCAGTACTTC.

This clonotype was observed at least ten times. As DNA, the CDR3 is TGTGCCAGCAGTTTTGTGTCGAGAGCGGGGGAGTGGACCGGGGAGCTGTTTTTT. Translated: CASSFVSRAGEWTGELFF. The rearrangement uses TRBV12-3 or TRBV12-4 and TRBJ2-2; TRBD2 matches 8 bases. The V gene end was trimmed by 3 bases and the J gene end by 5 bases; junction bases not matched to a gene: 14. The CDR3 is 18 amino acids.

The chain links TRBV2 to TRBJ2-7, with 12 bases lining up with TRBD2. Per the germline V gene, CDR1 is SNHLY and CDR2 is FYNNEI. The CDR3 extends over 14 amino acids. The ends lost 6 bases at V and 6 bases at J; junction bases unmatched: 6. The CDR3 DNA reads as TGTGCCAGCAGCCCACTAGCGGGGGGAATCGAGCAGTACTTC. Translated, it gives CASSPLAGGIEQYF.

This clonotype was observed many times. The chain combines TRBV7-9 with TRBJ1-2, with D possibly being TRBD1 (5 bases). V was cut by 1 base and J by 4 bases, with 10 bases left in between. Germline CDR1 and CDR2: SEHNR and FQNEAQ (reference sequence). The CDR3 contains 14 residues. The CDR3 spells CASSLDRHSYGYTF. The CDR3 coding sequence is TGTGCCAGCAGCTTAGACAGGCACTCCTATGGCTACACCTTC.

With respect to this clonotype: A much larger clone differs from this one at a single base, so this may be a read error. This chain joins TRBV29-1 and TRBJ2-7; weak D call: TRBD2 (5 bases). Germline-derived CDR1 and CDR2 are SQVTM and ANQGSEA. This CDR3 is 12 amino acids long. CDR3 sequence reads: CSAVGRAYEQCF. The CDR3 nucleotides are TGCAGCGCCGTGGGGAGAGCCTACGAGCAGTGCTTC.

This clonotype was detected ten times or more. This chain uses TRBV4-1 with TRBJ2-7; D may be TRBD1 or TRBD2 (5 bases each). The V end lost 4 bases, the J end lost 0 bases, and 13 bases lay between the germline ends. CDR1 MGHRA and CDR2 YSYEKL come from the germline V gene. This CDR3 contains 15 residues. The CDR3 DNA reads as TGCGCCAGCAGCCCGGATCCCGGGACCTCCTACGAGCAGTACTTC. Translated: CASSPDPGTSYEQYF.

The genes are TRBV12-3 or TRBV12-4 and TRBJ1-5; 11 nucleotides align to TRBD1. V lost 6 bases and J lost 7; bases outside the gene matches: 8. The CDR3 runs 15 residues. CDR3 amino acids: CASRRTGGGEQPQHF. In DNA, the CDR3 is TGTGCCAGCAGACGGACAGGGGGCGGAGAACAGCCCCAGCATTTT.

This clonotype showed up just a few times. The chain recombines TRBV18 with TRBJ1-6, with 7 bases matching TRBD1. Germline V gene data show CDR1 as KGHSH and CDR2 as LQKENI. V dropped 3 bases and J dropped 7; count of bases not matched to a gene: 6. The CDR3 spans 15 residues. The CDR3 protein is CASSPTGSANSPLHF. CDR3 DNA sequence: TGTGCCAGCTCACCGACAGGGAGTGCAAATTCACCCCTCCACTTT. Variable domain in full (rest from reference TRBV18 and TRBJ1-6): NAGVMQNPRHLVRRRGQEARLRCSPMKGHSHVYWYRQLPEEGLKFMVYLQKENIIDESGMPKERFSAEFPKEGPSILRIQQVVRGDSAAYFCASSPTGSANSPLHFGNGTRLTVT.

In this sample, this clonotype turned up many times. The chain is built from TRBV29-1 and TRBJ2-2; D not certain. The V gene lost 2 bases and the J gene lost 4 bases, with 8 bases spanning the gap. The CDR3 runs to 13 residues. Germline-derived CDR1 and CDR2 are SQVTM and ANQGSEA. The CDR3: CSVEWTGTGELFF. The DNA of the CDR3 is TGCAGCGTTGAATGGACGGGCACCGGGGAGCTGTTTTTT.

This clonotype has just a few counts. This chain uses TRBV3-1 with TRBJ1-2; D unresolved. The CDR3 consists of 12 residues. Trimming took off 3 bases at V and 6 bases at J, with 8 bases between the two ends. Germline CDR1 reads LGHDT; CDR2 reads YNNKEL (reference sequence). The CDR3 sequence is CASSQSVNGYTF. CDR3 sequence (DNA): TGTGCCAGCAGCCAGAGCGTAAATGGCTACACCTTC.

As concerns this clonotype: The CDR3 does not close with the conserved phenylalanine or tryptophan, likely indicating a read error. It is unclear where the CDR3 begins or ends on the DNA, so no DNA is shown, and the CDR3 is as TCRdb lists it. This chain connects TRBV2 to TRBJ1-1; the DNA was not compared with TRBD1, the D call given in the table. Germline values: CDR1 SNHLY, CDR2 FYNNEI. The CDR3 is 12 residues long, ends included. This CDR3 is CARGPENTEACV.

In this sample, this clonotype turned up many times. The V and J genes are TRBV6-1 and TRBJ1-5; 9 bases are shared with TRBD1. V was pared by 6 bases and J by 7 bases, with 10 bases of the junction left unmatched. The CDR3 consists of 15 residues. Per the germline V gene, CDR1 is MNHNS and CDR2 is SASEGT. The CDR3 coding sequence is TGTGCCAGCAGCGTACCCGACAGGGGGATGCAGCCCCAGCATTTT. It specifies CASSVPDRGMQPQHF.

This clonotype appeared a few times. This sequence joins TRBV20-1 and TRBJ2-7, with no clear D. This CDR3 has 13 amino acids. Germline CDR1 reads DFQATT; CDR2 reads SNEGSKA (reference sequence). Trimming removed 2 bases from V and 10 bases from J, with 18 bases in between. Here the CDR3 reads CSARRVRNGDQYF. The CDR3 nucleotides are TGCAGTGCTAGAAGGGTCAGGAACGGCGATCAGTACTTC.

This rearrangement joins TRBV12-3 or TRBV12-4 to TRBJ1-5, with D possibly being TRBD1 (6 bases). V gave up 5 bases and J gave up 3 bases, with 20 bases separating them. This CDR3 is built from 17 residues. The CDR3 DNA sequence: TGTGCCAGCAGTCATAGAACAGGGTCCACTCCCAATCAGCCCCAGCATTTT. This encodes CASSHRTGSTPNQPQHF.

This clonotype was detected many times. The gene calls are TRBV6-2 or TRBV6-3 and TRBJ1-1; weak D call: TRBD1 (5 bases). The CDR3 extends over 14 amino acids. The germline V gene has CDR1 MNHEY and CDR2 SVGEGT. The V end was cut by 7 bases, the J end by 5 bases, with 17 bases between. CDR3 coding DNA: TGTGCCAGCAATCCGGGGTTGGGGGAGACTGAAGCTTTCTTT. Amino acid sequence: CASNPGLGETEAFF.

This clonotype was picked up many times. The J gene is TRBJ2-2, the V gene TRBV6-4; weak D call: TRBD2 (7 bases). The CDR3 contains 16 residues. The germline V gene encodes CDR1 MRHNA and CDR2 SNTAGT. Trimming took 6 bases from V and 0 from J, leaving 14 bases between them. CDR3 sequence reads: CASSVEGGANTGELFF. CDR3 DNA sequence: TGTGCCAGCAGCGTAGAGGGGGGGGCGAACACCGGGGAGCTGTTTTTT.

The CDR3 nucleotides read TGTGCCAGCAGTTATTCGGTCTATAGCAATCAGCCCCAGCATTTT. This encodes CASSYSVYSNQPQHF. The chain combines TRBV6-5 with TRBJ1-5; D gene uncertain. Between the trimmed V and J ends, which lost 3 bases and 0 bases, there was a span of 9 bases. The CDR3 runs 15 residues. Germline V lookup: CDR1 MNHEY, CDR2 SVGAGI.

This clonotype was recorded many times. The chain recombines TRBV30 with TRBJ1-6; 7 bases map to TRBD1. Trimming removed 1 base from V and 7 bases from J; junction bases left unmatched: 4. There are 14 residues in the CDR3. Looked up from germline, CDR1 is GTSNPN and CDR2 is SVGIG (reference sequence). CDR3 nucleotide sequence: TGTGCCTGGAGTGGGGACAGCCCCAATTCACCCCTCCACTTT. Translation gives CAWSGDSPNSPLHF.

This clonotype showed up many times. The V call is TRBV6-5, the J call TRBJ2-2; the D gene is possibly TRBD2 (6 bases). CDR3 length: 17 residues. The germline gives CDR1 MNHEY, CDR2 SVGAGI. Trimming stripped 2 bases from V and 5 bases from J, with 18 bases between. Here the CDR3 DNA reads TGTGCCAGCAGTTACCCTCGGACCGGGAGTCGTACCGGGGAGCTGTTTTTT. Amino acids: CASSYPRTGSRTGELFF.

J is TRBJ1-1 and V is TRBV6-1, with D possibly matching TRBD1 (6 bases). Trimming pared 8 bases from V and 1 base from J, leaving 11 bases between. This CDR3 region has 13 residues. In germline, CDR1 is MNHNS, CDR2 SASEGT. CDR3 nucleotides: TGTGCCAGCTGTACAGGGTCGAACACTGAAGCTTTCTTT. Translated, it gives CASCTGSNTEAFF.

The CDR3 loop is CASGSPRVNTEAFF. CDR3 DNA sequence: TGTGCCAGCGGGTCCCCCCGAGTGAACACTGAAGCTTTCTTT. The chain combines TRBV12-3 or TRBV12-4 with TRBJ1-1; the D is unclear. The length of the CDR3 is 14 residues. V gave up 8 bases and J gave up 0 bases, with 13 bases separating them.

This rearrangement joins TRBV7-8 to TRBJ1-1, with 10 bases fitting TRBD1. This CDR3 is built from 15 residues. V lost 5 bases and J lost 6; bases outside the gene matches: 9. Germline V gene data show CDR1 as SGHVS and CDR2 as FQNEAQ. The CDR3 coding sequence is TGTGCCAGCAGCAAGGGACAGGGGACGAGGGCTGAAGCTTTCTTT. Translation gives CASSKGQGTRAEAFF.

This clonotype has ten or more counts. The V gene is TRBV6-1, the J gene TRBJ2-6; D is unresolved. The V gene lost 4 bases and the J gene lost 2 bases, with 3 bases spanning the gap. The CDR3 totals 13 residues. In germline, CDR1 is MNHNS, CDR2 SASEGT. CDR3 in amino acids: CASSGAGANVLTF. The CDR3 DNA reads as TGTGCCAGCAGTGGAGCTGGGGCCAACGTCCTGACTTTC.

Ten or more counts support this clonotype. The chain has TRBV12-3 or TRBV12-4 and TRBJ1-2, with D perhaps matching TRBD1 (5 bases). The CDR3 has 15 residues. Trimming removed 7 bases at V and 6 bases at J, with 21 bases between. CDR3 bases: TGTGCCAGCACGCTAGCCGGGACGGCCAGAGATGGCTACACCTTC. This sequence encodes CASTLAGTARDGYTF.